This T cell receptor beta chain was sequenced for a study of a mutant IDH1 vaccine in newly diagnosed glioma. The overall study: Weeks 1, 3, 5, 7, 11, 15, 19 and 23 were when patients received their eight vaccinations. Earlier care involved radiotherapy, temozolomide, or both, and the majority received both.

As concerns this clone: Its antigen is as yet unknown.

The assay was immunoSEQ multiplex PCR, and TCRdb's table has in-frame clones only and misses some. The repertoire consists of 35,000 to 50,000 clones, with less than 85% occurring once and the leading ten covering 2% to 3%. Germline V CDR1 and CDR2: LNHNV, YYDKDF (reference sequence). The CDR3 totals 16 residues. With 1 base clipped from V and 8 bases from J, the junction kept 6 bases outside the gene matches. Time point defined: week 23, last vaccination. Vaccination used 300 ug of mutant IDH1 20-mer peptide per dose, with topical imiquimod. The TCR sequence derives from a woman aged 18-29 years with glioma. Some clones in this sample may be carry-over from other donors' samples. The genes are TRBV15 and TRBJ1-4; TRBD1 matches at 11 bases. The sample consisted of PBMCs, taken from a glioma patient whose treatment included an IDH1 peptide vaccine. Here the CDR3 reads CATSRVFGTGGEKLFF. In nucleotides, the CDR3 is TGTGCCACCAGCAGAGTTTTTGGGACAGGGGGGGAAAAACTGTTTTTT.